The clone carrying this TCR beta chain has only a few counts. A second roughly 6 to 12 cycle PCR used barcoded and J-beta primers. Carrying 12 random nucleotides, a template-switch adaptor labeled each individual cDNA molecule. TCRdb called the 5' RACE reads again in MiXCR, with one record for every CDR3 protein. Of more than 1.4 million distinct CDR3 sequences listed, roughly 40% are singletons. This entry belongs to a study of blood T cells in healthy people across ages. The CDR3 extends over 18 amino acids. V was pared by 2 bases and J by 1 base, with 11 bases of the junction left unmatched. The J gene is TRBJ2-7, the V gene TRBV12-3 or TRBV12-4; 10 nucleotides line up with TRBD1. This receptor was obtained from a woman younger than 30 in good health. Sequencing was done on a sample of blood. The CDR3 protein is CASSLIPLLDRGSYEQYF. The CDR3 DNA reads TGTGCCAGCAGTTTAATCCCCCTACTGGACAGGGGGTCCTACGAGCAGTACTTC.